This TCR beta chain stems from a study of blood T cell repertoires in COVID-19. Under the authors' procedure: Amplification with reference gene primers provided the estimates of nucleated cell counts. Some clones are missing from TCRdb's copy, which holds only in-frame ones; the method was immunoSEQ multiplex PCR. The V and J calls and clone size were taken over from that table, and D and trimming were inferred from the DNA. Of about 90,000 clones detected, roughly 89% appear once; the ten largest clones hold 3% to 4%. Germline values: CDR1 GTSNPN, CDR2 SVGIG (reference sequence). V was trimmed by 0 bases and J by 6 bases, leaving 15 bases between them. The CDR3 is made up of 16 amino acids. This clone has only one observation.

The chain carries TRBV30 and TRBJ1-6; D ambiguous. This TCR derives from a woman aged 70-85 years with acute or convalescent COVID-19. Sequenced input: peripheral blood. CDR3 bases: TGTGCCTGGAGTGTACTTCGAACGGGATTTAATTCACCCCTCCACTTT. This gives the protein CAWSVLRTGFNSPLHF.